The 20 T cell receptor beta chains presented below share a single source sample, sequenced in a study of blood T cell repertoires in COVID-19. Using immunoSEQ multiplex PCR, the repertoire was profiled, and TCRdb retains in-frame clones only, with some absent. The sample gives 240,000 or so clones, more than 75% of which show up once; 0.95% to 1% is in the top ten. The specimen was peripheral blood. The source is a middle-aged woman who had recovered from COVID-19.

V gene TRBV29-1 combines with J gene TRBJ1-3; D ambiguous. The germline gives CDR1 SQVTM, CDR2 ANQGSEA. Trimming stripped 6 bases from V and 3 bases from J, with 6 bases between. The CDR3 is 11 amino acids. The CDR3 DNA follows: TGCAGCGTCCCGGTTGGAAACACCATATATTTT. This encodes CSVPVGNTIYF.

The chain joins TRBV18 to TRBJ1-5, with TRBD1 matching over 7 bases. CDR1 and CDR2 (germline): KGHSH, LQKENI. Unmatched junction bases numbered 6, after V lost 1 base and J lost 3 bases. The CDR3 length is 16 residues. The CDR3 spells CASSPRTGLSNQPQHF. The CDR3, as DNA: TGTGCCAGCTCACCACGGACAGGACTTTCCAATCAGCCCCAGCATTTT.

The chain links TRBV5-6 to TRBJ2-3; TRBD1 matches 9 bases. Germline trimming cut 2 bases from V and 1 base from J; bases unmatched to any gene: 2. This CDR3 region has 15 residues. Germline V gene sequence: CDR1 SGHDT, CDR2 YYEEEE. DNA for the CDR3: TGTGCCAGCAGCTTCCGGGACAGGGGCACAGATACGCAGTATTTT. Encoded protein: CASSFRDRGTDTQYF.

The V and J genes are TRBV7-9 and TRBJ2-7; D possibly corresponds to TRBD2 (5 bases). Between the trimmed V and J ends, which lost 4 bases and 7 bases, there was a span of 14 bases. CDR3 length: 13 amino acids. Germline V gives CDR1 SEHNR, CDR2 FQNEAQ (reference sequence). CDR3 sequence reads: CASSSPPRGEQYF. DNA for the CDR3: TGTGCCAGCAGCTCACCACCCCGGGGAGAGCAGTACTTC.

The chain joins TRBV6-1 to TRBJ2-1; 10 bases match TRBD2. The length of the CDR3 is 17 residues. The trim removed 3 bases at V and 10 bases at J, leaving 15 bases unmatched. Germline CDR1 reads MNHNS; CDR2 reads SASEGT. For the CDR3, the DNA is TGTGCCAGCAGTGATCGAGCGGGAGGGCCTCGTTCCCGGGAGCAGTTCTTC. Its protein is CASSDRAGGPRSREQFF.

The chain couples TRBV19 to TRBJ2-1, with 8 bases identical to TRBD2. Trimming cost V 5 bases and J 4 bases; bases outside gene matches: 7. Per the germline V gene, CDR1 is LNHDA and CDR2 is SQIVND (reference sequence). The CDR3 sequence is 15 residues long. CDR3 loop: CASSLASGRYNEQFF. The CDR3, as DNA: TGTGCCAGTAGTTTGGCTAGCGGGCGGTACAATGAGCAGTTCTTC.

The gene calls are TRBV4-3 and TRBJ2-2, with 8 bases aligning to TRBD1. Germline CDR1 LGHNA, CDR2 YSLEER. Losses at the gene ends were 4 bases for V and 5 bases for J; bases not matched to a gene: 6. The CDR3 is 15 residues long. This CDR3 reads CASSRQGPGTGELFF. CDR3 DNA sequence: TGCGCCAGCAGCCGACAGGGGCCGGGTACCGGGGAGCTGTTTTTT.

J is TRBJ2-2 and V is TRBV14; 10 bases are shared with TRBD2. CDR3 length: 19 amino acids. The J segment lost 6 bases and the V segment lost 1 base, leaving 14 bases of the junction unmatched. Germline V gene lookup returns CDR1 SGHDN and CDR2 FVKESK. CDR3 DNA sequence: TGTGCCAGCAGCCAAGTCCCTCGGGGAGCGGGAGGGGATCCCGGGGAGCTGTTTTTT. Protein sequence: CASSQVPRGAGGDPGELFF.

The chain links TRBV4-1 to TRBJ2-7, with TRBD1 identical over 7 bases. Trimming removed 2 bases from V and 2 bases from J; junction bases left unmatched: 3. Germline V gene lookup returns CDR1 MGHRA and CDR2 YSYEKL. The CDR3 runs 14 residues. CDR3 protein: CASSQPDRAYEQYF. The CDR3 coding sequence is TGCGCCAGCAGCCAACCCGACAGGGCCTACGAGCAGTACTTC.

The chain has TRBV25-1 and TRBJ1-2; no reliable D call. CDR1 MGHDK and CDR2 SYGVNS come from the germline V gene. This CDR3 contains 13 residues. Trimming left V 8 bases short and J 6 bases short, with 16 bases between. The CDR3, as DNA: TGTGCCAGCCGCCAAGGCAGACACAATGGCTACACCTTC. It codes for CASRQGRHNGYTF.

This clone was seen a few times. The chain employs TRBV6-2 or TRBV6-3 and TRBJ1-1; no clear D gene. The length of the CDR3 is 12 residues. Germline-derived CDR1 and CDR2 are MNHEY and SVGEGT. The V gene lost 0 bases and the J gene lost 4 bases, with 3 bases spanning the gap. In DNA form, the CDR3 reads TGTGCCAGCAGTTACTCGGCCACTGAAGCTTTCTTT. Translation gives CASSYSATEAFF.

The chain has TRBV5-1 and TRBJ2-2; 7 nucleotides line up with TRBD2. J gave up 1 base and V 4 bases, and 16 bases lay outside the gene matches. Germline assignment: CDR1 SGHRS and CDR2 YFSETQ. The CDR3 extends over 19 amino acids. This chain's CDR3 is CASSRGDYPIAQNTGELFF. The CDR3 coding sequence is TGCGCCAGCAGCCGGGGGGACTACCCCATAGCCCAGAACACCGGGGAGCTGTTTTTT.

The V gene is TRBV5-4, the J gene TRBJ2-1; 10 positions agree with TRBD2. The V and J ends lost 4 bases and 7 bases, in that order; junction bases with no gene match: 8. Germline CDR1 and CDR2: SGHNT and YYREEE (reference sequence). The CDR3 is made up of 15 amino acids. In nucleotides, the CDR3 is TGTGCCAGCAGCCCGCAGCGGGAGGGAGGAAATGAGCAGTTCTTC. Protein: CASSPQREGGNEQFF.

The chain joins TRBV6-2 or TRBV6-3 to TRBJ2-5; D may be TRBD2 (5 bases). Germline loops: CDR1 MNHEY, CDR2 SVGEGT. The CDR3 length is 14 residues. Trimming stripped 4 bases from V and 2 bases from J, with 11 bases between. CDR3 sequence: CASSLRLRQETQYF. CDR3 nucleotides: TGTGCCAGCAGTTTGAGACTAAGGCAAGAGACCCAGTACTTC.

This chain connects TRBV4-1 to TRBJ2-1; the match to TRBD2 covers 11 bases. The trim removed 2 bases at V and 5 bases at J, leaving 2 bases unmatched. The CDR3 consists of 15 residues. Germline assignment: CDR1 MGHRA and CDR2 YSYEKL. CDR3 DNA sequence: TGCGCCAGCAGCCAAAGACTAGCGGGACACAATGAGCAGTTCTTC. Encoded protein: CASSQRLAGHNEQFF.

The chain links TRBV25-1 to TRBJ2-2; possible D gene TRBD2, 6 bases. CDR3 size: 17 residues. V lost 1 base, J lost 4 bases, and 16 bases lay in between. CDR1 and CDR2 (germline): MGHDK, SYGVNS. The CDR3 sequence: CASSEFAVAEGTGELFF. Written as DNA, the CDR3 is TGTGCCAGCAGTGAATTCGCGGTAGCGGAGGGCACCGGGGAGCTGTTTTTT.

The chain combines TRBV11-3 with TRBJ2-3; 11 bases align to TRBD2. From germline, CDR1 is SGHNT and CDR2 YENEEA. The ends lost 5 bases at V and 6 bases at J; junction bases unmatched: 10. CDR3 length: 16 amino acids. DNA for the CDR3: TGTGCCAGCAGCCCCCGAAGTAGCGGGAGGGGGGATACGCAGTATTTT. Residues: CASSPRSSGRGDTQYF. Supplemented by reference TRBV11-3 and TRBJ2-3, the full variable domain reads EAGVVQSPRYKIIEKKQPVAFWCNPISGHNTLYWYLQNLGQGPELLIRYENEEAVDDSQLPKDRFSAERLKGVDSTLKIQPAELGDSAVYLCASSPRSSGRGDTQYFGPGTRLTVL.

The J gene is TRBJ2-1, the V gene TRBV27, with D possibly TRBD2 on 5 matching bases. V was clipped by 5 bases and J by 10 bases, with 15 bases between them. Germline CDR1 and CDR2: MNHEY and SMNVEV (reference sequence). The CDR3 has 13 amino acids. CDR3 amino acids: CASSTPRSGEQFF. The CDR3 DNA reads TGTGCCAGCAGTACCCCCCGGTCGGGGGAGCAGTTCTTC.

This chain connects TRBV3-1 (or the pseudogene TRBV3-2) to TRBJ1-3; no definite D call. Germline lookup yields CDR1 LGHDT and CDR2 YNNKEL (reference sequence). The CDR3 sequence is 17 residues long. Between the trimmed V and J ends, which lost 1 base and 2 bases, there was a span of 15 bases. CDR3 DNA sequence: TGTGCCAGCAGCCAAGTGATGTGGGCTTCGCCTGGAAACACCATATATTTT. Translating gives CASSQVMWASPGNTIYF.

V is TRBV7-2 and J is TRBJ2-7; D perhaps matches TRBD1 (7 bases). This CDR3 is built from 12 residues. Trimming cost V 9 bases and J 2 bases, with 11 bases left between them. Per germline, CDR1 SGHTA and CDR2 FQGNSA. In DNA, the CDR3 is TGTGCCAGGGGGGGACAGCCCTACGAGCAGTACGTC. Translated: CARGGQPYEQYV.